Listed below are T cell receptor beta chains from one sample, sequenced in a study of CD8+ T cells in alopecia areata. Data came from immunoSEQ multiplex PCR; TCRdb stores just in-frame clones and leaves some out. Of about 180,000 clones in the sample, roughly 60% are singletons; the top ten hold roughly 16%. Sequencing was performed on CD4+ T cells sorted from blood, taken at approximately week 55, from a patient treated with tofacitinib. Receptors were obtained from a human donor with alopecia areata. CDR3s include the opening cysteine and the closing phenylalanine or tryptophan. The D gene is left open where the match is weak. Rows give clone size only sometimes, using once, few, many, or a class for an expanded clone.

v_gene	abundance	j_gene	d_gene	CDR3aa	CDR3nt
TRBV7-3	.	TRBJ2-5	.	CASSPAPQETQYF	TGTGCCAGCAGCCCCGCCCCCCAAGAGACCCAGTACTTC
TRBV7-8	few	TRBJ1-2	TRBD1	CASSLGDRVYGYTF	TGTGCCAGCAGCTTAGGGGACAGGGTCTATGGCTACACCTTC
TRBV7-2	.	TRBJ1-2	TRBD1	CASSRETGRYGYTF	TGTGCCAGCAGTCGAGAGACAGGGCGGTATGGCTACACCTTC
TRBV6-5	.	TRBJ2-5	.	CASRARVLAQETQYF	TGTGCCAGCAGAGCCAGGGTACTAGCCCAAGAGACCCAGTACTTC
TRBV29-1	.	TRBJ2-1	.	CSAGHGDNEQFF	TGCAGCGCTGGACACGGAGACAATGAGCAGTTCTTC
TRBV29-1	few	TRBJ1-1	.	CSVEDGTGSTEAFF	TGCAGCGTTGAAGATGGAACAGGTTCGACTGAAGCTTTCTTT
TRBV10-1	.	TRBJ2-5	.	CASIPGSYPKTQYF	TGCGCCAGCATTCCGGGATCCTATCCCAAGACCCAGTACTTC
TRBV29-1	.	TRBJ2-5	.	CSVGQGKETQYF	TGCAGCGTTGGCCAGGGAAAAGAGACCCAGTACTTC
TRBV2	few	TRBJ1-5	.	CASSAVSGGLAF	TGTGCCAGCAGTGCCGTGAGCGGAGGGCTAGCTTTT
TRBV4-1	.	TRBJ2-5	.	CASSQAGAEQETQYF	TGCGCCAGCAGCCAAGCTGGGGCGGAACAAGAGACCCAGTACTTC
TRBV5-1	.	TRBJ1-4	TRBD1	CASSSTGEGVEKLFF	TGCGCCAGCAGCTCCACAGGGGAGGGGGTTGAAAAACTGTTTTTT
TRBV2	.	TRBJ1-2	.	CASSPFDRGYGYTF	TGTGCCAGCAGCCCGTTTGACAGAGGCTATGGCTACACCTTC
TRBV5-6	.	TRBJ2-3	TRBD1	CASSSRGHEDTQYF	TGTGCCAGCAGCTCCAGGGGGCATGAAGATACGCAGTATTTT
TRBV30	.	TRBJ1-2	TRBD1	CAWSKTRGSGNGYTF	TGTGCCTGGAGTAAGACCAGGGGGTCGGGAAATGGCTACACCTTC
TRBV6-6	.	TRBJ2-3	.	CASSYEHLTDTQYF	TGTGCCAGCAGTTATGAACACCTCACAGATACGCAGTATTTT
TRBV5-1	few	TRBJ2-3	TRBD2	CASSGGTSGTTDTQYF	TGCGCCAGCAGCGGCGGGACTAGCGGAACCACAGATACGCAGTATTTT
TRBV6-5	few	TRBJ2-3	.	CASSGDTDTQYF	TGTGCCAGCAGTGGGGACACAGATACGCAGTATTTT
TRBV7-6	.	TRBJ1-4	.	CASSLSGGGGEKLFF	TGTGCCAGCAGCCTAAGTGGCGGAGGGGGTGAAAAACTGTTTTTT
TRBV11-2	.	TRBJ2-5	.	CASSPKETQYF	TGTGCCAGCAGCCCGAAAGAGACCCAGTACTTC
TRBV6-6	.	TRBJ2-5	.	CASSRMGSETQYF	TGTGCCAGCAGTAGGATGGGGAGCGAGACCCAGTACTTC
TRBV5-6	.	TRBJ2-3	.	CASSSRWTAISQYF	TGTGCCAGCAGCTCCCGTTGGACAGCGATATCGCAGTATTTT
TRBV7-8	.	TRBJ1-1	.	CASSSYRQPEAFF	TGTGCCAGCAGCAGCTACCGACAGCCTGAAGCTTTCTTT
TRBV28	.	TRBJ1-2	.	CASSGTDYGYTF	TGTGCCAGTTCCGGGACCGACTATGGCTACACCTTC
TRBV29-1	.	TRBJ1-1	.	CSVVMWTEAFF	TGCAGCGTTGTAATGTGGACTGAAGCTTTCTTT
TRBV18	.	TRBJ2-5	.	CASSPPGQETQYF	TGTGCCAGCTCACCACCGGGGCAAGAGACCCAGTACTTC
TRBV23-1	.	TRBJ2-7	.	CASSQSHGTPTYEQYF	TGCGCCAGCAGTCAATCGCATGGGACACCAACCTACGAGCAGTACTTC
TRBV5-1	few	TRBJ1-1	TRBD1	CASSRQGNTEAFF	TGCGCCAGCTCCCGACAGGGGAACACTGAAGCTTTCTTT